This paragraph reports one TCR beta chain. Its specificity is not known. One end of the junction fails to match germline, which may point to a read error. Per the germline V gene, CDR1 is SGHTA and CDR2 is FQGNSA. There are 14 residues in the CDR3. These data originate in a study of prognosis after radiotherapy for stage I lung cancer. Study in general: Among the enrolled patients, about 15 had newly diagnosed primary stage I lung tumors, while roughly five had oligometastatic NSCLC following surgical resection of the primary tumor. Notes on the study in general: Gene usage, both TRBV and TRBJ, reportedly differed between patients with metastases and patients without them.

Amplification of TCR beta CDR3 from genomic DNA used two-round multiplex PCR. Primers specific to each TRBV and TRBJ gene were used in first-round PCR. MiXCR, applied by TCRdb to the multiplex PCR reads, yields one record per CDR3 protein. The data show around 59,000 distinct CDR3 sequences, with more than 25% seen just once and roughly 7.5% held by the top ten. This clonotype was sampled from a donor over 45 with non-small cell lung cancer. The specimen comprised PBMCs, sampled before or after stereotactic body radiation therapy (not recorded which). V usage is TRBV7-2 and J usage is TRBJ1-2; D gene uncertain. The CDR3 DNA reads TGTGCTAGCAGCCCCGCGGTTTTTGGCTATGGCTACACCTTC. Translated, it gives CASSPAVFGYGYTF. Combining the CDR3 with reference TRBV7-2 and TRBJ1-2 gives the whole variable domain GAGVSQSPSNKVTEKGKDVELRCDPISGHTALYWYRQSLGQGLEFLIYFQGNSAPDKSGLPSDRFSAERTGGSVSTLTIQRTQQEDSAVYLCASSPAVFGYGYTFGSGTRLTVV.